This T cell receptor beta chain came from a study of T cell responses to AZD1222 COVID-19 vaccine. Study findings and constraints: A mostly white British donor set with more females was recruited, and clonal diversity was possibly underestimated. Among those given AZD1222, only six were seropositive at baseline. Rises in breadth and depth of Spike-specific TCRs came after two AZD1222 doses.

This clone appeared a few times. Its antigen is unidentified. Only in-frame clones appear in the TCRdb table, and some are missing; sequencing was by immunoSEQ multiplex PCR. The sample yields about 100,000 clones, 86% seen once. Trimming pared 0 bases from V and 2 bases from J, leaving 22 bases between. Per germline, CDR1 LGHNA and CDR2 YSLEER. This CDR3 has 19 amino acids. This clonotype was sampled from an adult in good health. Sample: peripheral blood, taken on day 0 of AZD1222 vaccination. This chain links TRBV4-3 with TRBJ1-1; D is perhaps TRBD1 (5 bases). CDR3 sequence: CASSQDVMRGRGENTEAFF. Here the CDR3 DNA reads TGCGCCAGCAGCCAAGATGTTATGAGGGGAAGAGGTGAAAACACTGAAGCTTTCTTT.